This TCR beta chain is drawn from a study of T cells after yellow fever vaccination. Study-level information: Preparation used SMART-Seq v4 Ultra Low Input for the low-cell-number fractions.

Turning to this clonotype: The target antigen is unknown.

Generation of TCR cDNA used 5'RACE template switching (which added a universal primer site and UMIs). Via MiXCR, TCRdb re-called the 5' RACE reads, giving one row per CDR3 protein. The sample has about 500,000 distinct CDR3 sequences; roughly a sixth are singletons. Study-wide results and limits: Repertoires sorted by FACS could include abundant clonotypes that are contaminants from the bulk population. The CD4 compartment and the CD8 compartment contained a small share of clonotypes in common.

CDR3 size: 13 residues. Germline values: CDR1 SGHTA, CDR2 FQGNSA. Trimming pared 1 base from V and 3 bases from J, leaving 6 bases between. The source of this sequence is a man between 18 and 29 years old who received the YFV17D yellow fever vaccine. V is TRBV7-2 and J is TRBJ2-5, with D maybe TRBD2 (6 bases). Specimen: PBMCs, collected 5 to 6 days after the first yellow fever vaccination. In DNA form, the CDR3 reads TGTGCCAGCAGCTTAGGGACTAAAGAGACCCAGTACTTC. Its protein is CASSLGTKETQYF.